One and the same sample provided the 3 T cell receptor beta chains below, sequenced in a study of cytomegalovirus exposure and HLA in healthy donors. It was with 60 Vbeta and 13 Jbeta primers that the PCR ran. The assay was immunoSEQ multiplex PCR, and TCRdb's table has in-frame clones only and misses some. The sample records roughly 120,000 clones, approximately 86% being singletons. The sample comprised PBMCs. The source of these receptors is a man aged 40-49 years in good health and CMV-seronegative.

This clone was seen a handful of times. The V gene is TRBV5-6, the J gene TRBJ1-1; tentative D call: TRBD1 (6 bases). This CDR3 spans 14 amino acids. With 4 bases removed from V and 2 bases from J, the gap between germline ends came to 12 bases. Germline CDR1 is SGHDT and CDR2 is YYEEEE. The CDR3 DNA is TGTGCCAGCAGCCCCGACAGGTTAAACACTGAAGCTTTCTTT. Its translation: CASSPDRLNTEAFF.

The chain joins TRBV30 to TRBJ1-2, with D uncertain. This CDR3 contains 14 residues. The ends were cut back, 7 bases at V and 6 bases at J, with 21 bases in the middle. Germline assignment: CDR1 GTSNPN and CDR2 SVGIG (reference sequence). The CDR3 region is CASLGGRRLNGYTF. As DNA, the CDR3 is TGTGCCTCCCTGGGAGGGAGAAGGTTAAATGGCTACACCTTC.

V gene TRBV19 combines with J gene TRBJ1-6, with 10 bases lining up with TRBD1. The CDR3 contains 13 residues. V was clipped by 8 bases and J by 7 bases; unmatched bases: 2. Per germline, CDR1 LNHDA and CDR2 SQIVND (reference sequence). The CDR3 DNA reads as TGTGCCAGTCGGGACAGGGGCAATTCACCCCTCCACTTT. Protein product: CASRDRGNSPLHF.